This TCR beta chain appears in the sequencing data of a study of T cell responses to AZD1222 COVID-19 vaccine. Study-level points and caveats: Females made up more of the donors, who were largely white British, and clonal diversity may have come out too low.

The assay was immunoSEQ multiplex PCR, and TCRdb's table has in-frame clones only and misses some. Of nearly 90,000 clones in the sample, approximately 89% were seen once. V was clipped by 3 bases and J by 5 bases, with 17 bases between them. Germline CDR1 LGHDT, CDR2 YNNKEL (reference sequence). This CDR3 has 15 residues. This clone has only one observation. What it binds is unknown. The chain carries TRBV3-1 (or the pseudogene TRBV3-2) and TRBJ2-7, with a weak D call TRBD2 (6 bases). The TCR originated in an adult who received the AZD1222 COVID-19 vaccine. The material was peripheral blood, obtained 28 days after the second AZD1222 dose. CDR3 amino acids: CASSHGDGGRHEQYF. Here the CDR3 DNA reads TGTGCCAGCAGCCACGGAGACGGGGGTCGCCACGAGCAGTACTTC.